One TCR beta chain is described in this entry. Antigen specificity is unknown. Unfractionated whole blood yielded total RNA. Authors' methods: Sampled TCR counts reached a median of about 90,000 per sample, with values ranging from roughly 20,000 to 700,000. TCRdb re-derived calls from the 5' RACE reads in MiXCR, one entry per CDR3 protein. The V and J calls and clone size are TCRdb's, not the authors'. This sample has about 120,000 distinct CDR3 sequences, with around 20% found just once. This sample is part of a study of human T cells and chemical hapten exposure. Points from the study as a whole: Those TCRs sitting above 1 in 1000 frequency stayed the same with DPC sensitization.

The length of the CDR3 is 16 residues. Trimming removed 10 bases from V and 5 bases from J, with 28 bases in between. Germline lookup yields CDR1 SGHNT and CDR2 YYREEE (reference sequence). The J gene is TRBJ2-7, the V gene TRBV5-4, with D possibly called TRBD1 or TRBD2 (6 bases each). The receptor comes from a human donor in good health. Here the CDR3 DNA reads TGTGCCGCCAGGGAGGAGCGGACAGACCTAGGAGACGAGCAGTACTTC. It encodes CAAREERTDLGDEQYF.